What follows are 9 T cell receptor beta chains derived from one specimen sequenced in a study of blood T cell repertoires in COVID-19. Profiled with immunoSEQ multiplex PCR; TCRdb holds only in-frame clones, not every one. The table shows some 31,000 clones, with about 84% occurring only once. Source material: peripheral blood. Every receptor here comes from a man between 70 and 80 years old with COVID-19, enrolled during active disease.

This clone has only a few counts. The genes are TRBV28 and TRBJ1-3; D remains unclear. From germline, CDR1 is MDHEN and CDR2 SYDVKM. The CDR3 is 14 residues long. With 2 bases removed from V and 0 bases from J, the gap between germline ends came to 5 bases. The CDR3 sequence: CASSLVYSGNTIYF. Written as DNA, the CDR3 is TGTGCCAGCAGTTTAGTCTACTCTGGAAACACCATATATTTT.

The V call is TRBV15, the J call TRBJ2-1; 10 bases fit TRBD2. Trimming removed 0 bases from V and 9 bases from J; junction bases left unmatched: 2. In germline, CDR1 is LNHNV, CDR2 YYDKDF (reference sequence). This CDR3 has 14 amino acids. The CDR3 DNA reads as TGTGCCACCAGCAGAGAACTAGCGGGACGTGAGCAGTTCTTC. Protein: CATSRELAGREQFF.

This chain connects TRBV18 to TRBJ2-1; 10 bases match TRBD1. V lost 2 bases to trimming and J lost 8 bases; unmatched junction nucleotides: 6. Germline lookup yields CDR1 KGHSH and CDR2 LQKENI. The CDR3 covers 15 residues. The CDR3 region is CASSPWDRGRDEQFF. The CDR3 DNA is TGTGCCAGCTCACCATGGGACAGGGGAAGGGATGAGCAGTTCTTC. The whole variable domain, remainder taken from reference TRBV18 and TRBJ2-1, is NAGVMQNPRHLVRRRGQEARLRCSPMKGHSHVYWYRQLPEEGLKFMVYLQKENIIDESGMPKERFSAEFPKEGPSILRIQQVVRGDSAAYFCASSPWDRGRDEQFFGPGTRLTVL.

The chain uses TRBV19 and TRBJ1-1; a weak D match, TRBD1 (5 bases). Germline lookup yields CDR1 LNHDA and CDR2 SQIVND (reference sequence). CDR3 length: 15 residues. Trimming cost V 7 bases and J 0 bases, with 15 bases left between them. The CDR3 nucleotides read TGTGCCAGTAATGATCGGGGGTCTCTGAACACTGAAGCTTTCTTT. Translation: CASNDRGSLNTEAFF.

The chain combines TRBV6-2 or TRBV6-3 with TRBJ2-1; 12 bases match TRBD2. This CDR3 is 17 amino acids long. Per the germline V gene, CDR1 is MNHEY and CDR2 is SVGEGT. The junction had 14 bases not matched to a gene; V was cut back by 6 bases and J by 8 bases. CDR3 amino acids: CASSRGSLAGGGDEQFF. The CDR3 region has the DNA TGTGCCAGCAGCCGCGGTTCACTAGCGGGAGGCGGGGATGAGCAGTTCTTC.

The genes are TRBV7-2 and TRBJ1-5, with D perhaps matching TRBD1 (6 bases). Trimming shortened V by 4 bases and J by 3 bases, and 16 bases separated the two germline ends. Per the germline V gene, CDR1 is SGHTA and CDR2 is FQGNSA. The CDR3 is 16 amino acids. For the CDR3, the DNA is TGTGCCAGCAGCTCACGGGGGGGCGGGACCAATCAGCCCCAGCATTTT. Its translation is CASSSRGGGTNQPQHF.

The V call is TRBV7-2, the J call TRBJ2-5; 16 positions match TRBD2. CDR3 length: 19 residues. In germline, CDR1 is SGHTA, CDR2 FQGNSA. After removal of 6 bases from V and 4 bases from J, the junction contained 14 bases not matched to a gene. CDR3 loop: CASRIDTGLAGGPRETQYF. The CDR3, as DNA: TGTGCCAGCAGAATCGATACGGGACTAGCGGGAGGGCCACGAGAGACCCAGTACTTC.

This chain joins TRBV11-3 and TRBJ2-1, with a possible D match to TRBD2 (5 bases). Germline V gene data show CDR1 as SGHNT and CDR2 as YENEEA. Trimming cost V 1 base and J 8 bases, with 15 bases left between them. CDR3 length: 15 residues. CDR3 region: CASSLGGLSAHEQFF. For the CDR3, the DNA is TGTGCCAGCAGCTTAGGAGGGCTGTCCGCCCATGAGCAGTTCTTC.

The rearrangement joins TRBV27 to TRBJ2-1, with 9 bases aligning to TRBD2. CDR1 and CDR2 from the germline V gene are MNHEY and SMNVEV (reference sequence). This CDR3 comprises 15 residues. The J segment lost 5 bases and the V segment lost 2 bases, leaving 4 bases of the junction unmatched. CDR3 loop: CASSLSTSGHNEQFF. The CDR3 DNA reads TGTGCCAGCAGTTTAAGTACTAGCGGGCACAATGAGCAGTTCTTC.